This T cell receptor (delta chain) was sequenced during a study of gamma-delta T cells after stem cell transplantation. V shed 3 bases and J 0 bases; nucleotides not matched to a gene: 16. The length of the CDR3 is 19 residues. Germline V CDR1 and CDR2: GEAIGNYY, EKD. This clone has just a few counts. TCRdb has a much larger clone's protein, which differs at residue 10 from the translation of this DNA, likely because of a read error; what is shown is the protein translated from the DNA. TCRdb re-called the RT-PCR reads using CATT. The sample lists a few thousand delta-chain clones, approximately 2.7% seen once, with around a fifth in the top ten.

The J gene is TRDJ1, the V gene TRDV2; 9 nucleotides agree with TRDD2. The specimen sequenced was gamma-delta T cells. The receptor's source is a human donor. It is not recorded whose cells these are; they may come from a transplant donor. Here the CDR3 reads CACDSLPTEPGSNTDKLIF. In DNA form, the CDR3 reads TGTGCCTGTGACTCCCTTCCTACTGAACCGGGGTCCAACACCGATAAACTCATCTTT.